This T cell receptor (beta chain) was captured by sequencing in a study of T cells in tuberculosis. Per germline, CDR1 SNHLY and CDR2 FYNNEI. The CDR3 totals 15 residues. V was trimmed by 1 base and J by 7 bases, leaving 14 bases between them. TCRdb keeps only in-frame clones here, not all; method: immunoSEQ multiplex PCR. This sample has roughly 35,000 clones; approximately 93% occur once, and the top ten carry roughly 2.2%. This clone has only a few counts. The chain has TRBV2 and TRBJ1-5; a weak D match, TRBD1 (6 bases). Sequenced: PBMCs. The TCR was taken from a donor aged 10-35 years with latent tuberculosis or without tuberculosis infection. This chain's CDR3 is CASSEEVGAGQPQHF. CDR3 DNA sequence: TGTGCCAGCAGTGAAGAAGTGGGGGCAGGGCAGCCCCAGCATTTT. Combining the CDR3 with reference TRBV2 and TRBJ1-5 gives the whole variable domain EPEVTQTPSHQVTQMGQEVILRCVPISNHLYFYWYRQILGQKVEFLVSFYNNEISEKSEIFDDQFSVERPDGSNFTLKIRSTKLEDSAMYFCASSEEVGAGQPQHFGDGTRLSIL.